This T cell receptor (beta chain) came from a study of tumor-infiltrating lymphocytes in primary liver carcinoma (dated by TCRdb to about 2017). Concerning the study at large: Hepatocellular carcinoma (four) or combined HCC and intrahepatic cholangiocarcinoma (one) was present in the five patients, who were three men and two women aged 30 to 69 years. The five patients had tumors of stage T1-T3 N0M0, with maximum diameters ranging from 4.2 to 10 cm. Each sample produced about 3.5 to 7.13 million productive TCRbeta reads, and read depth showed no significant difference between tissue types. Across five regions of each liver tumor, along with adjacent normal tissue and blood, the study brought together TCRbeta repertoire sequencing, expression microarrays and whole-exome sequencing. A total of some 35 specimens from 5 patients underwent TCRbeta repertoire sequencing, comprising 25 tumor regions, 5 adjacent noncancerous liver tissues and 5 peripheral blood samples. The roughly 25 tumor region samples were profiled with Agilent mRNA microarrays so that TCRbeta repertoire diversity could be related to the local molecular phenotype. Technical replicate repertoires showed high reproducibility, with mean shared-clone rates roughly 0.89 and correlation coefficients above 0.95.

What the research found in general, with its limitations: Only roughly 7-24% of top clones appeared in all five regions of a tumor, which suggests that tumor-infiltrating T cells are spatially heterogeneous. Because the samples were bulk and unsorted, CD4+ and CD8+ T cell repertoires could not be compared. Repertoire overlap was found to be higher between tumor regions (mean about 36%) than between tumor-adjacent (approximately 17%) or tumor-blood (approximately 15%) pairs, consistent with antigen-driven expansion. With just a few patients in the study, the authors point out that the findings should be validated in a larger study. The top 250 clones made up a significantly larger repertoire fraction in tumors than in blood (p = 0.039). Because only the TCR beta chain was sequenced and unpaired alpha chains were not captured, true repertoire diversity is likely underestimated.

Total RNA and DNA were co-extracted from approximately 20-30 mg of bulk tissue with the AllPrep DNA/RNA mini kit, without cell sorting. Surgical resection was performed in China between 2015 and early 2016 on a few patients with histopathologically diagnosed primary liver carcinoma. At the time of sampling, the patients were treatment-naive and had chronic HBV infection. Five spatially separated regions were sampled from each tumor: the superior, inferior, left-lateral and right-lateral poles, plus the tumor centre. According to histology, viable tumor cells made up more than 85% of every tumor sample. Pieces of fresh tumor and adjacent tissue were cut in half, with one half kept in RNAlater at -80 degrees C and the other half sent for histology. Starting from about 550 ng total RNA, TCRbeta-specific cDNA was produced by reverse transcription with a constant-region primer and ProtoScript II reverse transcriptase. The TCRbeta libraries were prepared through three rounds of nested multiplex PCR following a slightly modified ARM-PCR procedure. Each of the first two PCR rounds ran for approximately 10 cycles using multiplex TRBV1-TRBV30 forward primers together with a Cbeta reverse primer. Sample barcodes and Illumina adapters were added in a final 25-cycle PCR using Deep VentR polymerase. Before sequencing, amplicons of 200-500 bp were purified from gel using a QIAquick gel extraction kit. The TCRbeta amplicons were sequenced with 250-bp paired-end reads on an Illumina HiSeq 2500. The study's processing was this. To recover full CDR3 sequences, reads were quality-trimmed using Trimmomatic v0.33 and paired reads were then merged using FLASH v1.2.11. V, D and J germline segments were assigned to the rearranged TCRbeta sequences by MiGEC v1.2.1b. Clonotype statistics and Shannon-Wiener diversity indices were computed with VDJtools v1.0.0. To reduce sampling bias, subsequent analyses other than the diversity analysis used only the 250 most abundant clonotypes in each sample. The public sequencing data were trimmed at Q25 with fastp and processed into clonotypes with MiXCR by TCRdb, which kept only in-frame beta chains. Merged by CDR3 protein, the rows form single entries marked with the most common genes and DNA. TCRdb, not the authors, supplied the V and J calls. In this sample the table shows more than 100,000 distinct CDR3 sequences, 60% to 70% of which occur a single time. 9.3% of the sample belongs to the ten largest clones.

The germline V gene encodes CDR1 SGHAT and CDR2 FQNNGV. From its first to its last residue, the CDR3 has 11 amino acids. This clonotype has just one count. The antigen it recognizes is unknown. Given the absence of the conserved phenylalanine or tryptophan at the CDR3 end, a read error is likely. No DNA is shown, since the ends of the CDR3 on it are uncertain; the CDR3 is the one TCRdb lists. This sequence was found in a woman aged 55-69 years with primary liver carcinoma and hepatitis B virus infection. This chain is built from TRBV11-2 and TRBJ2-3. Sequencing was done on a sample of liver tumor tissue from sampling region 1. Interpreted using the paper, the cell subset or site label stands for: tumor region T1, superior pole. The CDR3 sequence is CASSALDTQCS.